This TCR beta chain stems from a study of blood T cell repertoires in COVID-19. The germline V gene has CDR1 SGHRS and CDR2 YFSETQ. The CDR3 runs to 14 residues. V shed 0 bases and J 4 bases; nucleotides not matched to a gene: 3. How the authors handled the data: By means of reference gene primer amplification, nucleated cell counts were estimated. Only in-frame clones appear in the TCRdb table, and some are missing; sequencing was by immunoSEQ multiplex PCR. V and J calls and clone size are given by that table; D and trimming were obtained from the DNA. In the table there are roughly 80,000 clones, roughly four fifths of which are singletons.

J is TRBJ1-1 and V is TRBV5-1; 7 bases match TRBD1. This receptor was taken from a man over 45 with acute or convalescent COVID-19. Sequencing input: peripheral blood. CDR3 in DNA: TGCGCCAGCAGCTTGGAACAGGGGCTCACTGAAGCTTTCTTT. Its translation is CASSLEQGLTEAFF.